This T cell receptor (beta chain) originates from a study of cytotoxic CD8 clonotypes in ibrutinib-treated CLL. Across the study: Productive templates per sample averaged roughly 260,000; productive rearrangements, roughly 100,000.

Study-wide results and limits: Clonality rose at ibrutinib response, held steady in sustained remission, and fell toward baseline at progression.

The planned depth of sequencing spanned 1 in 200,000 to 1 in 1 million T cells. TCRdb keeps only in-frame clones here, not all; method: immunoSEQ multiplex PCR. Here the sample spans about 58,000 clones, more than 70% being singletons. Comments on this clone: Its specificity is not known.

Germline loops: CDR1 MNHEY, CDR2 SVGAGI. Trimming removed 6 bases from V and 4 bases from J, with 7 bases in between. This CDR3 spans 11 amino acids. The receptor comes from a human donor with chronic lymphocytic leukemia. V gene TRBV6-5 combines with J gene TRBJ2-7, with D perhaps TRBD2 (6 bases). This material consisted of PBMCs, taken after 12 months of ibrutinib treatment. The CDR3 DNA reads as TGTGCCAGCAGGGGAGGTTACGAGCAGTACTTC. Amino acid sequence: CASRGGYEQYF.